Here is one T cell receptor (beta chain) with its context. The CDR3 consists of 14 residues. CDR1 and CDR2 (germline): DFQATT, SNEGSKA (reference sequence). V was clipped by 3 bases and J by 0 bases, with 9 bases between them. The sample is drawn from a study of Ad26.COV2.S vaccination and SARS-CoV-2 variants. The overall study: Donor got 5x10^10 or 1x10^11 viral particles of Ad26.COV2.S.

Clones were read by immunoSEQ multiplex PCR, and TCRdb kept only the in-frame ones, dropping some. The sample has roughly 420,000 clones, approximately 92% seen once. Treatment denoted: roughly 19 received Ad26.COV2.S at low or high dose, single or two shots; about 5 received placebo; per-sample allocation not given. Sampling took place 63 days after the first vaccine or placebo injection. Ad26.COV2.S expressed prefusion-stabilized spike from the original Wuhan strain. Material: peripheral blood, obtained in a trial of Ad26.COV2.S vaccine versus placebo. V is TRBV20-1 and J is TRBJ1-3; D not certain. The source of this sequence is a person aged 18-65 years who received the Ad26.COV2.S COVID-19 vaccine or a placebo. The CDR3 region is CSASTGNSGNTIYF. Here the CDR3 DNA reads TGCAGTGCTAGTACGGGGAACTCTGGAAACACCATATATTTT.